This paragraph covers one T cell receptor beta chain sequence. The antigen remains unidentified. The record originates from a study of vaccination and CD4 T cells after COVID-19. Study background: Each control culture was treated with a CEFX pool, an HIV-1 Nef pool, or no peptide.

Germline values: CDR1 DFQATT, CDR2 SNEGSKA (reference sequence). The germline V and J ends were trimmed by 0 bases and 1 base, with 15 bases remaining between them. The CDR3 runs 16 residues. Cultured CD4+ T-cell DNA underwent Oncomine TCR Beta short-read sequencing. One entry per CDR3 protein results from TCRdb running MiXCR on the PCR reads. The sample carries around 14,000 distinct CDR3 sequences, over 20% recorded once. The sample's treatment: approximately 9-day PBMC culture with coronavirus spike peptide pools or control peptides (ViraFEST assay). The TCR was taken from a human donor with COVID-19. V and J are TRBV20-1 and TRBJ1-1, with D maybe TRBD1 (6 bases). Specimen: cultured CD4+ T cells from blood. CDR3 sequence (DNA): TGCAGTGCTAGAGATCGAGGGACACAAAGGAACACTGAAGCTTTCTTT. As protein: CSARDRGTQRNTEAFF.